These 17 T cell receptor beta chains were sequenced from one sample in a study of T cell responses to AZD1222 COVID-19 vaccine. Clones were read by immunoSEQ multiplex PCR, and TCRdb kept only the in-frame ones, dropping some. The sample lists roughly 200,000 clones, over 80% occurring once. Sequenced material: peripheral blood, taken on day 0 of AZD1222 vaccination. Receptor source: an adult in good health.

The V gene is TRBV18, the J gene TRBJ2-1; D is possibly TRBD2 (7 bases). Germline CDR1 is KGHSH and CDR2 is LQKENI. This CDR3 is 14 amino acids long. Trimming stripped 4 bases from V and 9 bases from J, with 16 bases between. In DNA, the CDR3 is TGTGCCAGCTCACGCATATCGGGGGGCAGTGAGCAGTTCTTC. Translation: CASSRISGGSEQFF.

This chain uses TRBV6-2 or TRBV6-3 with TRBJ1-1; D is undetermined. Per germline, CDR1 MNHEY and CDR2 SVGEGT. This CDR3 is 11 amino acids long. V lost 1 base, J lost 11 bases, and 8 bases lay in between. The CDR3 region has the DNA TGTGCCAGCAGTTACTATGAGCGGGCTTTCTTT. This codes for CASSYYERAFF.

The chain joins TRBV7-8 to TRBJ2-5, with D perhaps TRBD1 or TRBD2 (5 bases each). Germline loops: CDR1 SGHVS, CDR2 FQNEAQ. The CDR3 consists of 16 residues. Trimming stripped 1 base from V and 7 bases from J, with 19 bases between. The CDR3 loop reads CASSLVSGLGAGTQYF. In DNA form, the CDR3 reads TGTGCCAGCAGCTTAGTGTCGGGGCTTGGGGCGGGGACCCAGTACTTC.

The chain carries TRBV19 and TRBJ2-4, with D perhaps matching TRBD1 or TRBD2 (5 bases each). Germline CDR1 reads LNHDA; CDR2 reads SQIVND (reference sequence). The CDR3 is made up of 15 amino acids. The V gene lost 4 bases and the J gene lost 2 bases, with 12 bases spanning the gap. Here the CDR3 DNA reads TGTGCCAGTAGTAGAGGGGATTTGACCAAAAACATTCAGTACTTC. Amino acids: CASSRGDLTKNIQYF. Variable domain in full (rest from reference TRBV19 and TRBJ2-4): DGGITQSPKYLFRKEGQNVTLSCEQNLNHDAMYWYRQDPGQGLRLIYYSQIVNDFQKGDIAEGYSVSREKKESFPLTVTSAQKNPTAFYLCASSRGDLTKNIQYFGAGTRLSVL.

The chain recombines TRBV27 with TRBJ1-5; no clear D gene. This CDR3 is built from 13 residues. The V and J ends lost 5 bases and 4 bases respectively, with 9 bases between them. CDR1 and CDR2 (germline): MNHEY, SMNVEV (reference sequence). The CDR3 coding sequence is TGTGCCAGCAGTGAATACAGTAATCAGCCCCAGCATTTT. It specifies CASSEYSNQPQHF.

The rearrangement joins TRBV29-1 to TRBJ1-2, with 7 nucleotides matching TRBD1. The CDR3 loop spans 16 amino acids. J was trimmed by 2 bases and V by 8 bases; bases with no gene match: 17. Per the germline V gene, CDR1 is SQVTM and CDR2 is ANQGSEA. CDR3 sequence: CSTGASTGARNYGYTF. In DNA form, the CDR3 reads TGCAGCACCGGGGCTTCTACAGGGGCTCGGAACTATGGCTACACCTTC.

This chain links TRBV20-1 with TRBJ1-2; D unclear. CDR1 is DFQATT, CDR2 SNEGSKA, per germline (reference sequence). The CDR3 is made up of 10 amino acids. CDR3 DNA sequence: TGCAGGGGCCGAGGCGAGGGCTACACCTTC. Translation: CRGRGEGYTF.

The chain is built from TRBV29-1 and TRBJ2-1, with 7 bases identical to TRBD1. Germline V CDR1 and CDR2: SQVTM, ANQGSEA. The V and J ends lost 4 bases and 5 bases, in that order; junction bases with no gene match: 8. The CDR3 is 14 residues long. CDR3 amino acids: CSVAARGSHNEQFF. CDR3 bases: TGCAGCGTTGCGGCCAGGGGGTCTCACAATGAGCAGTTCTTC.

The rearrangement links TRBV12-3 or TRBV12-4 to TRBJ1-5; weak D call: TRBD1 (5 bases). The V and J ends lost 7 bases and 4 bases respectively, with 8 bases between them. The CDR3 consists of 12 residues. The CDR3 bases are TGTGCCAGCACCAAGGGGAATCAGCCCCAGCATTTT. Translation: CASTKGNQPQHF.

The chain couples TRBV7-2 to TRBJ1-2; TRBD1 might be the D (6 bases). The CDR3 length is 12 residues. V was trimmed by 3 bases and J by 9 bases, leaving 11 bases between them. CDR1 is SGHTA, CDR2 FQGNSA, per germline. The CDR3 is CASSLEGGSYTF. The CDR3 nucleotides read TGTGCCAGCAGCTTGGAAGGGGGGAGCTACACCTTC. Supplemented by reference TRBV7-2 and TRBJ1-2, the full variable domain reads GAGVSQSPSNKVTEKGKDVELRCDPISGHTALYWYRQSLGQGLEFLIYFQGNSAPDKSGLPSDRFSAERTGGSVSTLTIQRTQQEDSAVYLCASSLEGGSYTFGSGTRLTVV.

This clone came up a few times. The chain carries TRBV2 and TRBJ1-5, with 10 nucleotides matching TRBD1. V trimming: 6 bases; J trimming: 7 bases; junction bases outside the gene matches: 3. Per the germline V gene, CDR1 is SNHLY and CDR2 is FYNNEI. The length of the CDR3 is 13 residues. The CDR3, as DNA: TGTGCCAGCAGGACAGGGGGCGGGCAGCCCCAGCATTTT. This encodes CASRTGGGQPQHF.

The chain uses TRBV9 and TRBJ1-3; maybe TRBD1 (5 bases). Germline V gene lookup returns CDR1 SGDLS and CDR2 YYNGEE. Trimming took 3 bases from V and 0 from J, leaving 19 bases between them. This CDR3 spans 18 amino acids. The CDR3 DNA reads TGTGCCAGCAGCGCGAGCCCATGGGGGGGATCCTCTGGAAACACCATATATTTT. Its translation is CASSASPWGGSSGNTIYF.

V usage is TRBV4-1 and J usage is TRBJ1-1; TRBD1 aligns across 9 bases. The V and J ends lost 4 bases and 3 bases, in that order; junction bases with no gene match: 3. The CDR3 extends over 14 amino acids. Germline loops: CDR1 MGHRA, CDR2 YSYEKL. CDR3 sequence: CASSPRTGDTEAFF. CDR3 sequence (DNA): TGCGCCAGCAGCCCCAGGACAGGGGACACTGAAGCTTTCTTT.

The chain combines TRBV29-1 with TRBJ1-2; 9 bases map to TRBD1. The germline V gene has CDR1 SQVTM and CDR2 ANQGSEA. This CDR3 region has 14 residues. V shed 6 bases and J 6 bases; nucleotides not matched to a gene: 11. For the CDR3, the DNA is TGCAGCGTCGACAATACGGGACAGGGAAATGGCTACACCTTC. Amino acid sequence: CSVDNTGQGNGYTF.

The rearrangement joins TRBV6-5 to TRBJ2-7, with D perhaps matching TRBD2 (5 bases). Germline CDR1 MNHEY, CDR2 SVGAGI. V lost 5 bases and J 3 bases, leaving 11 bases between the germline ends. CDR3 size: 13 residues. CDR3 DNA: TGTGCCAGCAGTAGGGCCGGGAACTACGAGCAGTACTTC. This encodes CASSRAGNYEQYF.

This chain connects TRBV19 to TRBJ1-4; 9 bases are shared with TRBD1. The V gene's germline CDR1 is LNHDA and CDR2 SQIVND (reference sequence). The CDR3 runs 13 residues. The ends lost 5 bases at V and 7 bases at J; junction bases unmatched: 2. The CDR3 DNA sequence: TGTGCCAGTAGTGAGGACAGGGGTGAAAAACTGTTTTTT. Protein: CASSEDRGEKLFF. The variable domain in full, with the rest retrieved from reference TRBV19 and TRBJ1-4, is DGGITQSPKYLFRKEGQNVTLSCEQNLNHDAMYWYRQDPGQGLRLIYYSQIVNDFQKGDIAEGYSVSREKKESFPLTVTSAQKNPTAFYLCASSEDRGEKLFFGSGTQLSVL.

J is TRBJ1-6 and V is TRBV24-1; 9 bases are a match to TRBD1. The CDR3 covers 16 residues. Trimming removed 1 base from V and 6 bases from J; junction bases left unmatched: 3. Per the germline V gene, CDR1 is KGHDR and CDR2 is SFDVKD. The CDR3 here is CATSDLQGAGNSPLHF. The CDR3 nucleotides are TGTGCCACCAGTGATTTACAGGGGGCTGGTAATTCACCCCTCCACTTT.